These T cell receptor beta chains were read from a single sample in a study of post-analysis software for immune sequencing data. TCRdb itself ran the PCR reads through MiXCR, one entry per CDR3 protein. The data hold 450,000 to 700,000 distinct CDR3 sequences, with around 47% observed a single time. Sequenced input: blood. The receptors shown here come from a girl aged 10 to 17 with multiple sclerosis. The conserved cysteine and the conserved F or W are not part of the CDR3 here. A D gene is named only where the DNA matches it firmly. The listing skips clone size in some rows; elsewhere it reads once, few, many or a size class.

abundance,d_gene,j_gene,v_gene,CDR3aa
NA,TRBD1,TRBJ1-1,TRBV20-1,SALGQGGTEAF
NA,NA,TRBJ2-7,TRBV9,ASSVGLPNEQY
few,TRBD2,TRBJ2-1,TRBV5-1,ASSLDPSGGYNEQF
few,TRBD1,TRBJ1-6,TRBV12-3/TRBV12-4,ASSLAGTGRPPLH
few,NA,TRBJ1-1,TRBV29-1,SVEARTEQAF
NA,TRBD2,TRBJ2-1,TRBV7-9,ASSAPRRAGVSYNEQF
NA,TRBD2,TRBJ2-5,TRBV12-3/TRBV12-4,ASSAAPGLATRMY
NA,NA,TRBJ2-7,TRBV6-5,ASTPTGTYEQY
NA,NA,TRBJ2-3,TRBV24-1,ATSESPRGDTQY
few,NA,TRBJ2-1,TRBV4-1,ASSQETGRAYNEQF
NA,NA,TRBJ2-4,TRBV12-3/TRBV12-4,ASSLGQIDSVDIQY
NA,TRBD1,TRBJ2-7,TRBV6-5,ASKGKGQPYEQY
NA,NA,TRBJ2-1,TRBV12-3/TRBV12-4,ASSIQVNEQF
NA,NA,TRBJ2-6,TRBV10-3,AISESGGAGGANVLT
NA,NA,TRBJ2-1,TRBV2,ASLSGIGYNEQF
once,NA,TRBJ2-2,TRBV24-1,ATSDFGNTGELF
NA,TRBD1,TRBJ2-5,TRBV9,ASSVRQGETQY
NA,NA,TRBJ2-1,TRBV6-4,ASSAEGGSYNEQF
NA,NA,TRBJ2-3,TRBV20-1,SARTPNTQY
few,TRBD1,NA,TRBV20-1,SAGQENPWETQY
few,TRBD1,TRBJ2-7,TRBV20-1,SASDPSTGQGSYEQY
many,NA,TRBJ1-2,TRBV12-3/TRBV12-4,ASSFGGYGYT
NA,NA,TRBJ1-5,TRBV10-3,AISESGESNQPQH
few,NA,TRBJ2-7,TRBV5-1,ASSQLQDSYEQY
few,TRBD1,TRBJ2-6,TRBV20-1,SANYRDSNSGANVLT
NA,NA,TRBJ2-5,TRBV6-1,ASTPRWLAGETQY
NA,TRBD1,TRBJ2-1,TRBV29-1,SVEGDRGRDEQF
NA,TRBD2,TRBJ2-1,TRBV7-3,ASSGATSGGNEQF
NA,NA,TRBJ2-5,TRBV5-5,ASSHTGVKQY
few,NA,TRBJ2-5,TRBV11-1,ASSSGQGTQY
NA,TRBD1,TRBJ2-7,TRBV15,ATSIPGGLTYEQY
few,NA,TRBJ2-3,TRBV6-6,ASSYSLGSDTQY
NA,TRBD1,TRBJ2-4,TRBV7-2,ASSVDRDGKNIQY
few,TRBD2,NA,TRBV20-1,SAPLAGGRSGSEQY
few,NA,TRBJ2-1,TRBV7-2,ASSLGYYNEQF
NA,NA,TRBJ2-1,TRBV4-2,ASSRENPGAYNEQF
once,TRBD2,NA,TRBV5-1,TSGEGTSPYEQY
NA,NA,TRBJ2-3,TRBV3-1,ASSEWEGQDTQY
NA,NA,TRBJ2-6,TRBV9,ASSVNSGANVLT
few,NA,TRBJ2-5,TRBV6-4,ASSLAEYNEQY
NA,TRBD1,TRBJ2-7,TRBV12-3/TRBV12-4,ASGQGAKEQY
few,NA,TRBJ1-2,TRBV29-1,SVEGHDYGYT